The 19 T cell receptor beta chains below were found in one sample sequenced in a study of monozygotic twins with inflammatory bowel disease. TCRdb reworked the 5' RACE reads into one entry per CDR3 protein, no DNA. The sample yields more than 300,000 distinct CDR3 sequences, of which the top ten take up 2% to 3%. Specimen: blood. The receptors were sampled from a human donor with ulcerative colitis or Crohn's disease, or a healthy co-twin of an affected twin (not recorded which).

The CDR3 here is CASSPLAGALNTGELFF. The V gene is TRBV6-2 or TRBV6-3, the J gene TRBJ2-2; TCRdb's D gene call, TRBD2, goes unchecked for lack of DNA. The germline gives CDR1 MNHEY, CDR2 SVGEGT. The CDR3 is 17 residues long.

The rearrangement links TRBV4-1 to TRBJ1-5; TCRdb selects TRBD1, and the lack of DNA leaves this call unchecked. From germline, CDR1 is MGHRA and CDR2 YSYEKL. The CDR3 is 15 residues long. CDR3: CASSQLDRSNQPQHF.

The CDR3 sequence: CASSLADWAALDGYTF. V is TRBV5-1 and J is TRBJ1-2; TCRdb calls TRBD1, which cannot be checked without DNA. Germline V gene sequence: CDR1 SGHRS, CDR2 YFSETQ. The CDR3 totals 16 residues. The whole variable domain, filled in from reference TRBV5-1 and TRBJ1-2, reads KAGVTQTPRYLIKTRGQQVTLSCSPISGHRSVSWYQQTPGQGLQFLFEYFSETQRNKGNFPGRFSGRQFSNSRSEMNVSTLELGDSALYLCASSLADWAALDGYTFGSGTRLTVV.

The chain combines TRBV13 with TRBJ1-6; the D call from TCRdb, TRBD1, cannot be confirmed without DNA. The germline CDR1 and CDR2 sequences are PRHDT and FYEKMQ (reference sequence). This CDR3 has 15 amino acids. The CDR3 loop reads CASSFLTGNNSPLHF.

The V gene is TRBV27, the J gene TRBJ1-5. Germline V gene data show CDR1 as MNHEY and CDR2 as SMNVEV (reference sequence). The CDR3 loop spans 17 amino acids. This CDR3 is CASSAFSGYASNQPQHF.

This chain joins TRBV2 and TRBJ1-1. Germline CDR1 reads SNHLY; CDR2 reads FYNNEI. CDR3 size: 16 residues. This CDR3 is CASSEALRRLNTEAFF. Variable domain in full (rest from reference TRBV2 and TRBJ1-1): EPEVTQTPSHQVTQMGQEVILRCVPISNHLYFYWYRQILGQKVEFLVSFYNNEISEKSEIFDDQFSVERPDGSNFTLKIRSTKLEDSAMYFCASSEALRRLNTEAFFGQGTRLTVV.

This chain links TRBV20-1 with TRBJ1-5. This CDR3 is built from 15 residues. CDR1 is DFQATT and CDR2 is SNEGSKA in the germline V gene (reference sequence). CDR3 residues: CSARDVFGEDQPQHF.

The CDR3 sequence is CATSRGPWDTDTQYF. This chain uses TRBV15 with TRBJ2-3. Germline V gene data show CDR1 as LNHNV and CDR2 as YYDKDF (reference sequence). This CDR3 has 15 amino acids. Drawing the rest from reference TRBV15 and TRBJ2-3, the complete variable domain is DAMVIQNPRYQVTQFGKPVTLSCSQTLNHNVMYWYQQKSSQAPKLLFHYYDKDFNNEADTPDNFQSRRPNTSFCFLDIRSPGLGDTAMYLCATSRGPWDTDTQYFGPGTRLTVL.

V gene TRBV4-2 combines with J gene TRBJ2-1; no DNA is available, so the TRBD2 call from TCRdb remains unchecked. The CDR3 covers 16 residues. The germline gives CDR1 LGHNA, CDR2 YNFKEQ. This chain's CDR3 is CASSQDLAGILNEQFF.

This chain uses TRBV5-1 with TRBJ2-5; TCRdb's D call of TRBD2 is untestable without DNA. Germline-derived CDR1 and CDR2 are SGHRS and YFSETQ. The CDR3 contains 15 residues. The CDR3 loop reads CASSWTSGVQETQYF.

The rearrangement links TRBV5-6 to TRBJ2-3; with no DNA, the TCRdb D assignment of TRBD1 cannot be verified. In germline, CDR1 is SGHDT, CDR2 YYEEEE. This CDR3 has 16 amino acids. CDR3 loop: CASTLGGGRGTDTQYF. Full variable domain (rest looked up from reference TRBV5-6 and TRBJ2-3): DAGVTQSPTHLIKTRGQQVTLRCSPKSGHDTVSWYQQALGQGPQFIFQYYEEEERQRGNFPDRFSGHQFPNYSSELNVNALLLGDSALYLCASTLGGGRGTDTQYFGPGTRLTVL.

CDR3: CASRRGQPTDTQYF. The chain employs TRBV25-1 and TRBJ2-3; absent DNA, TCRdb's TRBD1 call cannot be checked. Looked up from germline, CDR1 is MGHDK and CDR2 is SYGVNS. This CDR3 is 14 amino acids long.

The chain is built from TRBV5-6 and TRBJ2-5; checking the TCRdb D call of TRBD1 is not possible without DNA. The CDR3 has 13 amino acids. Germline-derived CDR1 and CDR2 are SGHDT and YYEEEE. CDR3 sequence reads: CASSETGQETQYF.

The CDR3 loop reads CASSQDSAVRAPLHF. This sequence joins TRBV4-2 and TRBJ1-6. Germline V gene lookup returns CDR1 LGHNA and CDR2 YNFKEQ. There are 15 residues in the CDR3.

This chain uses TRBV6-5 with TRBJ2-2. The CDR3 has 14 residues. Germline V lookup: CDR1 MNHEY, CDR2 SVGAGI. The CDR3 spells CASSYGRIAGELFF.

The genes are TRBV18 and TRBJ2-2; TCRdb's assignment of TRBD1 cannot be checked, as there is no DNA. The CDR3 is 14 amino acids. CDR1 KGHSH and CDR2 LQKENI come from the germline V gene. The CDR3: CASSQGQDTGELFF.

V usage is TRBV6-2 or TRBV6-3 and J usage is TRBJ1-5; with no DNA, the TCRdb D assignment of TRBD1 cannot be verified. Germline V CDR1 and CDR2: MNHEY, SVGEGT. The CDR3 is 13 amino acids. CDR3 sequence reads: CASSSTGYQPQHF.

The chain combines TRBV7-6 with TRBJ2-7; lacking DNA, the TRBD1 call made by TCRdb goes unchecked. The CDR3 consists of 14 residues. CDR1 and CDR2 from the germline V gene are SGHVS and FNYEAQ. CDR3 protein: CASSLLGQGSEQYF.

The CDR3 protein is CASARGEAISYNSPLHF. The V gene is TRBV5-1, the J gene TRBJ1-6; TCRdb lists TRBD1, though no DNA is available to test this call. The CDR3 spans 17 residues. Germline V gene lookup returns CDR1 SGHRS and CDR2 YFSETQ.